Listed below are T cell receptor beta chains from one sample, sequenced in a study of T-cell reconstitution after alpha-beta-depleted transplantation in children. TCRdb re-derived calls from the PCR reads in MiXCR, one entry per CDR3 protein. The profile shows about 610,000 distinct CDR3 sequences, more than 9% of them singletons. The specimen comprised PBMCs from the stem cell graft donor, sampled from the stem cell graft. The receptors come from a human donor who donated a stem cell graft to a child with acute myeloid leukemia. The CDR3 runs from the conserved cysteine through the conserved F or W. Fields, in order: D gene, J gene, clone size, V gene, CDR3 protein, CDR3 DNA. The D gene is left open where the match is weak. Clone size is stated in some rows and not others, as once, few, many or a class when expanded.

D gene: TRBD1
J gene: TRBJ1-6
clone size: many
V gene: TRBV20-1
CDR3 protein: CSARDGQGASPLHF
CDR3 DNA: TGCAGTGCTAGAGACGGACAGGGGGCTTCACCCCTCCACTTT

D gene: -
J gene: TRBJ2-3
clone size: many
V gene: TRBV29-1
CDR3 protein: CSVAQQGGMDTQYF
CDR3 DNA: TGCAGCGTCGCCCAACAGGGCGGGATGGATACGCAGTATTTT

D gene: TRBD2
J gene: TRBJ2-3
clone size: -
V gene: TRBV6-2/TRBV6-3
CDR3 protein: CASSYSAGAGTDTQYF
CDR3 DNA: TGTGCCAGCAGTTACTCTGCGGGAGCGGGCACAGATACGCAGTATTTT

D gene: -
J gene: TRBJ1-2
clone size: -
V gene: TRBV7-9
CDR3 protein: CASSGGGGSGGYTF
CDR3 DNA: TGTGCCAGCAGCGGAGGAGGGGGATCTGGGGGCTACACCTTC

D gene: -
J gene: TRBJ1-5
clone size: many
V gene: TRBV12-3/TRBV12-4
CDR3 protein: CASRNDRDNQPQHF
CDR3 DNA: TGTGCCAGCAGGAATGACAGAGACAATCAGCCCCAGCATTTT

D gene: TRBD1
J gene: TRBJ2-3
clone size: few
V gene: TRBV7-3
CDR3 protein: CASRPGQGRGTQYF
CDR3 DNA: TGTGCCAGCAGACCGGGACAGGGACGGGGTACGCAGTATTTT

D gene: -
J gene: TRBJ2-7
clone size: -
V gene: TRBV28
CDR3 protein: CASRPGSTYEQYF
CDR3 DNA: TGTGCCAGCAGGCCGGGCTCCACCTACGAGCAGTACTTC

D gene: -
J gene: TRBJ2-1
clone size: few
V gene: TRBV3-1
CDR3 protein: CASSPRASANNEQFF
CDR3 DNA: TGTGCCAGCAGCCCCAGAGCTAGCGCCAACAATGAGCAGTTCTTC

D gene: -
J gene: TRBJ2-1
clone size: many
V gene: TRBV7-8
CDR3 protein: CASSLTPLSSFNEQFF
CDR3 DNA: TGTGCCAGCAGCTTAACTCCCCTGTCTTCGTTCAATGAGCAGTTCTTC

D gene: TRBD2
J gene: TRBJ2-3
clone size: -
V gene: TRBV7-3
CDR3 protein: CASSPGLAGRGGFDTQYF
CDR3 DNA: TGTGCCAGCAGCCCAGGACTAGCGGGACGAGGGGGATTTGATACGCAGTATTTT

D gene: -
J gene: TRBJ1-4
clone size: -
V gene: TRBV29-1
CDR3 protein: CSGFAGEKLFF
CDR3 DNA: TGCAGCGGCTTCGCGGGTGAAAAACTGTTTTTT

D gene: -
J gene: TRBJ1-4
clone size: many
V gene: TRBV6-2/TRBV6-3
CDR3 protein: CASTQPNEKLFF
CDR3 DNA: TGTGCCAGCACTCAACCTAATGAAAAACTGTTTTTT

D gene: -
J gene: TRBJ2-5
clone size: many
V gene: TRBV29-1
CDR3 protein: CSVAPSEETQYF
CDR3 DNA: TGCAGCGTGGCCCCCAGTGAAGAGACCCAGTACTTC

D gene: TRBD2
J gene: TRBJ2-1
clone size: many
V gene: TRBV5-1
CDR3 protein: CASSTGLAHNEQFF
CDR3 DNA: TGCGCCAGCAGCACCGGACTAGCTCACAATGAGCAGTTCTTC

D gene: TRBD2
J gene: TRBJ2-1
clone size: few
V gene: TRBV15
CDR3 protein: CATNLGTSGYNEQFF
CDR3 DNA: TGTGCCACCAACCTCGGGACTAGCGGGTACAATGAGCAGTTCTTC

D gene: -
J gene: TRBJ2-1
clone size: many
V gene: TRBV5-1
CDR3 protein: CASRDRTGNEQFF
CDR3 DNA: TGCGCCAGCCGGGACCGAACGGGCAATGAGCAGTTCTTC

D gene: -
J gene: TRBJ1-2
clone size: -
V gene: TRBV4-3
CDR3 protein: CASSQAQGYGYTF
CDR3 DNA: TGCGCCAGCAGCCAAGCACAGGGTTATGGCTACACCTTC

D gene: -
J gene: TRBJ2-3
clone size: many
V gene: TRBV6-5
CDR3 protein: CASSSLTADTQYF
CDR3 DNA: TGTGCCAGCAGTTCCCTGACAGCAGATACGCAGTATTTT

D gene: TRBD1
J gene: TRBJ2-1
clone size: many
V gene: TRBV29-1
CDR3 protein: CSVDRGTGGDEQFF
CDR3 DNA: TGCAGCGTTGACCGGGGGACAGGGGGCGATGAGCAGTTCTTC

D gene: -
J gene: TRBJ2-4
clone size: few
V gene: TRBV3-1
CDR3 protein: CASSQGGLGGLYF
CDR3 DNA: TGTGCCAGCAGCCAAGGAGGGCTTGGGGGGCTGTACTTC

D gene: -
J gene: TRBJ1-1
clone size: -
V gene: TRBV29-1
CDR3 protein: CSVGRGLSAEAFF
CDR3 DNA: TGCAGCGTTGGGAGGGGATTAAGCGCTGAAGCTTTCTTT

D gene: TRBD1
J gene: TRBJ2-1
clone size: -
V gene: TRBV6-1
CDR3 protein: CASKWTGGESNEQFF
CDR3 DNA: TGTGCCAGCAAATGGACAGGGGGCGAAAGTAATGAGCAGTTCTTC

D gene: -
J gene: TRBJ1-5
clone size: many
V gene: TRBV2
CDR3 protein: CASSEEQGGQPQHF
CDR3 DNA: TGTGCCAGCAGTGAAGAACAGGGAGGCCAGCCCCAGCATTTT

D gene: TRBD2
J gene: TRBJ2-1
clone size: -
V gene: TRBV12-3/TRBV12-4
CDR3 protein: CASRLASGTSGRDEQFF
CDR3 DNA: TGTGCCAGCAGATTAGCATCAGGGACTAGCGGGAGGGATGAGCAGTTCTTC

D gene: TRBD2
J gene: TRBJ2-3
clone size: few
V gene: TRBV15
CDR3 protein: CATSVRAGPTDTQYF
CDR3 DNA: TGTGCCACCAGCGTCCGAGCGGGACCCACAGATACGCAGTATTTT

D gene: -
J gene: TRBJ1-3
clone size: -
V gene: TRBV7-9
CDR3 protein: CASSRGASGPPSGNTIYF
CDR3 DNA: TGTGCCAGCAGCCGAGGAGCCTCGGGACCGCCCTCTGGAAACACCATATATTTT

D gene: -
J gene: TRBJ2-7
clone size: once
V gene: TRBV6-1
CDR3 protein: CASRPGPSNYEQYF
CDR3 DNA: TGTGCCAGCAGACCGGGACCGAGCAACTACGAGCAGTACTTC

D gene: TRBD2
J gene: TRBJ2-3
clone size: -
V gene: TRBV5-1
CDR3 protein: CASSPGGAGGGDTQYF
CDR3 DNA: TGCGCCAGCTCACCCGGCGGAGCGGGAGGAGGGGATACGCAGTATTTT

D gene: TRBD2
J gene: TRBJ2-7
clone size: -
V gene: TRBV27
CDR3 protein: CASSLGGIKTYEQYF
CDR3 DNA: TGTGCCAGCTCACTGGGGGGGATTAAGACCTACGAGCAGTACTTC

D gene: TRBD1
J gene: TRBJ2-3
clone size: few
V gene: TRBV7-2
CDR3 protein: CASSLSGGQGVHTQYF
CDR3 DNA: TGTGCCAGCAGCTTATCCGGGGGACAGGGGGTGCATACGCAGTATTTT

D gene: -
J gene: TRBJ2-3
clone size: many
V gene: TRBV5-1
CDR3 protein: CASSLIGAGTDTQYF
CDR3 DNA: TGCGCCAGCAGCTTGATCGGAGCCGGCACAGATACGCAGTATTTT

D gene: TRBD1
J gene: TRBJ2-7
clone size: few
V gene: TRBV20-1
CDR3 protein: CSAEQGDEQYF
CDR3 DNA: TGCAGTGCTGAACAGGGGGACGAGCAGTACTTC

D gene: -
J gene: TRBJ2-1
clone size: -
V gene: TRBV6-2/TRBV6-3
CDR3 protein: CASSYIALGGEQFF
CDR3 DNA: TGTGCCAGCAGTTACATCGCTTTGGGAGGTGAGCAGTTCTTC

D gene: TRBD2
J gene: TRBJ2-7
clone size: -
V gene: TRBV7-8
CDR3 protein: CASSLPQYVSGGGEQYF
CDR3 DNA: TGTGCCAGCAGCTTACCCCAATATGTTAGCGGGGGGGGCGAGCAGTACTTC